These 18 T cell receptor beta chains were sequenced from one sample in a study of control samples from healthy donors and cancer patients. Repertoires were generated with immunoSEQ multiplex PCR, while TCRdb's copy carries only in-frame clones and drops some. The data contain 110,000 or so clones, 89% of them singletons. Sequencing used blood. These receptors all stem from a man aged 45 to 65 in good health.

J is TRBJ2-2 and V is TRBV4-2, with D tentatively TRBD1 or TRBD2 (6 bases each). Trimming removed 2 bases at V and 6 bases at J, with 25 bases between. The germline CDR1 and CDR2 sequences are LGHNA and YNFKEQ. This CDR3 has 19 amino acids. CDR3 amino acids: CASSQLIWGTVNRAGELFF. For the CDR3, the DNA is TGTGCCAGCAGCCAACTCATCTGGGGGACTGTGAACAGGGCCGGGGAGCTGTTTTTT.

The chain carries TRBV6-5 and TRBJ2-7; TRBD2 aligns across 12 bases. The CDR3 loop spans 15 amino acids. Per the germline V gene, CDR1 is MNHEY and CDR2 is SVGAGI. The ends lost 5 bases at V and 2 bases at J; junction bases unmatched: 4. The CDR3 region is CASSTTSGGPYEQYF. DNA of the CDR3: TGTGCCAGCAGTACCACTAGCGGGGGGCCCTACGAGCAGTACTTC.

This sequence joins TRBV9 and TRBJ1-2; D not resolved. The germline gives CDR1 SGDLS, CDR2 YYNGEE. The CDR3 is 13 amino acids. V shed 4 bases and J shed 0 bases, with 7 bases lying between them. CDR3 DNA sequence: TGTGCCAGCAGCCCCGGGGCTAACTATGGCTACACCTTC. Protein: CASSPGANYGYTF.

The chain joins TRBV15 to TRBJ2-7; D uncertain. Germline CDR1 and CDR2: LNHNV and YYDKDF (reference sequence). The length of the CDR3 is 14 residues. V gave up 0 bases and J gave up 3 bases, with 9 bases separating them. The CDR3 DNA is TGTGCCACCAGCAGAGATTTAACCAGCTACGAGCAGTACTTC. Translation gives CATSRDLTSYEQYF.

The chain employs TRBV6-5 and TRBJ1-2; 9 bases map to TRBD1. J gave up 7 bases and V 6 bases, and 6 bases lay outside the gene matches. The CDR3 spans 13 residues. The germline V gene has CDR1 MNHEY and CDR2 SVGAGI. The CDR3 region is CASRPDRGSGYTF. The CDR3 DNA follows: TGTGCCAGCAGGCCGGACAGGGGATCTGGCTACACCTTC.

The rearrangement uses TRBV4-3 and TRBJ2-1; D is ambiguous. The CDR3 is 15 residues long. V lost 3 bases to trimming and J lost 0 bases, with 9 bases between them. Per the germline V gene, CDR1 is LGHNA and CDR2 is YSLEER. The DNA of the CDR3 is TGCGCCAGCAGCCAGGACCAGAGCTCCTACAATGAGCAGTTCTTC. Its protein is CASSQDQSSYNEQFF.

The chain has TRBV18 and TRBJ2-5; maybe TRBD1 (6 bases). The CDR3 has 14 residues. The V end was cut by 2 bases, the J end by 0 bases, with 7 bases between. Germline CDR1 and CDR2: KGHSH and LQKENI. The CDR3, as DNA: TGTGCCAGCTCACCATGGACAGACCAAGAGACCCAGTACTTC. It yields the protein CASSPWTDQETQYF.

This CDR3 reads CASSRSGQGAYEQYF. The DNA for the CDR3 is TGTGCCAGCTCACGCTCCGGACAGGGGGCCTACGAGCAGTACTTC. The chain employs TRBV18 and TRBJ2-7, with 10 bases that match TRBD1. The CDR3 extends over 15 amino acids. Trimming at V came to 4 bases and at J to 2 bases, leaving 5 bases not matched to a gene. CDR1 is KGHSH and CDR2 is LQKENI in the germline V gene.

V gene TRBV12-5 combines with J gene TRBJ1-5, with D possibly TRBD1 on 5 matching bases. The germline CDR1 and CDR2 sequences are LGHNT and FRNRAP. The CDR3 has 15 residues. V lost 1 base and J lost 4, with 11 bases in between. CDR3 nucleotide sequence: TGTGCTAGTGGTTTGGGGCCAGGGCTGAATCAGCCCCAGCATTTT. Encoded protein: CASGLGPGLNQPQHF.

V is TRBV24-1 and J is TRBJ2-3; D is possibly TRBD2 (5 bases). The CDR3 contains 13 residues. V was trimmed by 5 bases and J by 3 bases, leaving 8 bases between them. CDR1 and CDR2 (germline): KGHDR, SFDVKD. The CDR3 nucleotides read TGTGCCACCAGTGGCACTAGTACAGATACGCAGTATTTT. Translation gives CATSGTSTDTQYF.

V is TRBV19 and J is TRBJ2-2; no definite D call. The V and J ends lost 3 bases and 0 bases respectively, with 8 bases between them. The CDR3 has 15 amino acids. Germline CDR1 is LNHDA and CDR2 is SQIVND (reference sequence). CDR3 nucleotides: TGTGCCAGTAGTATGGGATTTACGAACACCGGGGAGCTGTTTTTT. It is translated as CASSMGFTNTGELFF.

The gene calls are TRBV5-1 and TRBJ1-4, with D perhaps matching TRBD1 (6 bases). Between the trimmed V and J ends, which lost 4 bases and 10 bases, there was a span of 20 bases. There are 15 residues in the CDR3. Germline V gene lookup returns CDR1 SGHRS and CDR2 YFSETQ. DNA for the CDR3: TGCGCCAGCAGCGCCCCGGGGGCGCGTCCGGGAAAACTGTTTTTT. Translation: CASSAPGARPGKLFF.

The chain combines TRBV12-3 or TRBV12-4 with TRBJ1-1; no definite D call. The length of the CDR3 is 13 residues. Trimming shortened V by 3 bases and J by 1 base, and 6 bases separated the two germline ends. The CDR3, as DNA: TGTGCCAGCAGTTTGGCGGGGAACACTGAAGCTTTCTTT. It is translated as CASSLAGNTEAFF.

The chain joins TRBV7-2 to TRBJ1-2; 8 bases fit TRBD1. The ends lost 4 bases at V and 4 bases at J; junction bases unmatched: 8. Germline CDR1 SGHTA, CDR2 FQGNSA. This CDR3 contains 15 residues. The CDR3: CASSSNPGGIYGYTF. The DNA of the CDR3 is TGTGCCAGCAGCTCAAACCCAGGGGGCATCTATGGCTACACCTTC.

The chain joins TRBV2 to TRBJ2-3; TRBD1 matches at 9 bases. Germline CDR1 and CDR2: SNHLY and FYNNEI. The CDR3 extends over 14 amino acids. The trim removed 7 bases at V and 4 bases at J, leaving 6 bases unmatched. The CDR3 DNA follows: TGTGCCAGCACCGCAACAGGGGGCGCAGATACGCAGTATTTT. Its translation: CASTATGGADTQYF.

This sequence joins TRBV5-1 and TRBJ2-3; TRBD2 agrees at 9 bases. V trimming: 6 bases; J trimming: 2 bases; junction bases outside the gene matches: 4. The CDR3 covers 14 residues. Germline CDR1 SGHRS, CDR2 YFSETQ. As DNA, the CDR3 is TGCGCCAGCAAGCGGGGGGAGGACACAGATACGCAGTATTTT. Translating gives CASKRGEDTDTQYF.

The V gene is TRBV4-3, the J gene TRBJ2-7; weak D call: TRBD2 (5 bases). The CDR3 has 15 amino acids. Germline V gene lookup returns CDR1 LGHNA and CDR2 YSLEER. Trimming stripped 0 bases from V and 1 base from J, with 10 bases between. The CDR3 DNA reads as TGCGCCAGCAGCCAAGATGCCCAGCGGTCCTACGAGCAGTACTTC. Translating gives CASSQDAQRSYEQYF.

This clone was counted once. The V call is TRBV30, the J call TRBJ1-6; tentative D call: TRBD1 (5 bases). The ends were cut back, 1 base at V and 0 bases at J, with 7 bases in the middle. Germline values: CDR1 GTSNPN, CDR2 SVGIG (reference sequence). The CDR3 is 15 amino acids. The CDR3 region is CAWSGGSSYNSPLHF. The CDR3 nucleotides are TGTGCCTGGAGTGGGGGGAGCTCCTATAATTCACCCCTCCACTTT.